Following are 28 T cell receptor beta chains from one sample sequenced in a study of cytomegalovirus exposure and HLA in healthy donors. Vbeta (60) and Jbeta (13) primers were used in the PCR. Repertoires were generated with immunoSEQ multiplex PCR, while TCRdb's copy carries only in-frame clones and drops some. The table has some 140,000 clones, 65% to 70% seen once. Sample: PBMCs. These receptors were taken from a human donor in good health.

This sequence joins TRBV7-9 and TRBJ2-3; 7 nucleotides line up with TRBD1. The CDR3 length is 15 residues. Germline loops: CDR1 SEHNR, CDR2 FQNEAQ (reference sequence). The V gene end was trimmed by 5 bases and the J gene end by 2 bases; junction bases not matched to a gene: 7. The CDR3 DNA follows: TGTGCCAGCAGCCCCAGACAGGGCATCACAGATACGCAGTATTTT. This encodes CASSPRQGITDTQYF.

In its sample, this clone was seen a few times. DNA of the CDR3: TGTGCCAGCAGACGGGGACAGTTCTATGGCTACACCTTC. This sequence encodes CASRRGQFYGYTF. V is TRBV6-5 and J is TRBJ1-2, with 7 bases identical to TRBD1. The length of the CDR3 is 13 residues. Germline V gives CDR1 MNHEY, CDR2 SVGAGI. Germline trimming cut 6 bases from V and 4 bases from J; bases unmatched to any gene: 5.

The rearrangement joins TRBV13 to TRBJ2-3; the D gene is possibly TRBD1 (6 bases). The V gene lost 5 bases and the J gene lost 3 bases, with 15 bases spanning the gap. The CDR3 has 15 amino acids. Germline-derived CDR1 and CDR2 are PRHDT and FYEKMQ (reference sequence). CDR3 loop: CASSQTGIGTDTQYF. The CDR3 coding sequence is TGTGCCAGCAGCCAAACAGGGATTGGGACAGATACGCAGTATTTT. The full variable domain, completed using reference TRBV13 and TRBJ2-3, is AAGVIQSPRHLIKEKRETATLKCYPIPRHDTVYWYQQGPGQDPQFLISFYEKMQSDKGSIPDRFSAQQFSDYHSELNMSSLELGDSALYFCASSQTGIGTDTQYFGPGTRLTVL.

The chain recombines TRBV7-9 with TRBJ2-2; 7 bases fit TRBD1. The trim removed 0 bases at V and 7 bases at J, leaving 5 bases unmatched. The V gene's germline CDR1 is SEHNR and CDR2 FQNEAQ (reference sequence). This CDR3 is 15 amino acids long. The CDR3 loop reads CASSLAGDSGGELFF. The CDR3 DNA sequence: TGTGCCAGCAGCTTAGCCGGGGACAGCGGCGGGGAGCTGTTTTTT.

The chain recombines TRBV7-3 with TRBJ2-3; 9 bases fit TRBD2. CDR1 SGHTA and CDR2 FQGTGA come from the germline V gene. V shed 5 bases and J 0 bases; nucleotides not matched to a gene: 12. The CDR3 extends over 18 amino acids. CDR3 protein: CASSPGASGILSTDTQYF. For the CDR3, the DNA is TGTGCCAGCAGCCCCGGGGCTAGCGGGATCCTTAGCACAGATACGCAGTATTTT.

The V gene is TRBV29-1, the J gene TRBJ2-1; 7 positions agree with TRBD1. The ends lost 6 bases at V and 7 bases at J; junction bases unmatched: 12. This CDR3 comprises 14 residues. CDR1 SQVTM and CDR2 ANQGSEA come from the germline V gene. The CDR3 is CSVGRGGAINEQFF. The CDR3 nucleotides are TGCAGCGTCGGACGAGGGGGCGCAATAAATGAGCAGTTCTTC.

The chain links TRBV9 to TRBJ2-3, with D hard to call. V was pared by 0 bases and J by 0 bases, with 2 bases between. The CDR3 length is 13 residues. Per the germline V gene, CDR1 is SGDLS and CDR2 is YYNGEE. CDR3 amino acids: CASSVASTDTQYF. The CDR3 nucleotides are TGTGCCAGCAGCGTAGCAAGCACAGATACGCAGTATTTT.

This clone was seen once. V is TRBV23-1 and J is TRBJ1-4, with a possible D match to TRBD1 (6 bases). TRBV23-1 counts as an open reading frame of uncertain function. V gave up 6 bases and J gave up 4 bases, with 12 bases separating them. This CDR3 contains 14 residues. CDR3 in amino acids: CASRKTGFNEKLFF. The CDR3 DNA follows: TGCGCCAGCAGGAAGACAGGCTTTAATGAAAAACTGTTTTTT.

In its sample, this clone was seen a few times. This chain's CDR3 is CASSPPDRVPGELFF. DNA for the CDR3: TGTGCCAGCTCACCACCTGACAGGGTCCCCGGGGAGCTGTTTTTT. The V call is TRBV18, the J call TRBJ2-2; 7 nucleotides match TRBD1. This CDR3 has 15 residues. The germline CDR1 and CDR2 sequences are KGHSH and LQKENI. The ends lost 0 bases at V and 6 bases at J; junction bases unmatched: 4.

This clone has only a few counts. This rearrangement joins TRBV6-1 to TRBJ1-1, with a weak D call TRBD1 (6 bases). V was shortened by 4 bases and J by 6 bases, with 15 bases between the two germline ends. This CDR3 comprises 14 residues. The germline CDR1 and CDR2 sequences are MNHNS and SASEGT. The CDR3 DNA reads TGTGCCAGCAGTGCAGGGGTCGTGGGCGCTGAAGCTTTCTTT. Amino acid sequence: CASSAGVVGAEAFF.

The chain uses TRBV6-4 and TRBJ2-2, with TRBD1 as a possible D gene (6 bases). CDR1 is MRHNA, CDR2 SNTAGT, per germline. The V and J ends lost 1 base and 7 bases respectively, with 16 bases between them. This CDR3 has 16 amino acids. CDR3 in amino acids: CASSDLGHPGNGELFF. CDR3 DNA sequence: TGTGCCAGCAGTGACTTGGGACACCCGGGGAACGGGGAGCTGTTTTTT.

The chain combines TRBV19 with TRBJ1-5; maybe TRBD1 (6 bases). This CDR3 comprises 15 residues. Germline lookup yields CDR1 LNHDA and CDR2 SQIVND (reference sequence). The ends were cut back, 6 bases at V and 3 bases at J, with 15 bases in the middle. This CDR3 reads CASRSGGGDNQPQHF. In nucleotides, the CDR3 is TGTGCCAGTAGGTCGGGGGGCGGTGACAATCAGCCCCAGCATTTT.

V usage is TRBV2 and J usage is TRBJ2-7; TRBD1 aligns across 7 bases. Germline V lookup: CDR1 SNHLY, CDR2 FYNNEI. The CDR3 contains 17 residues. The trim removed 8 bases at V and 6 bases at J, leaving 22 bases unmatched. The CDR3 sequence is CASGPPGQDSGWGEQYF. In DNA form, the CDR3 reads TGTGCCAGCGGCCCCCCTGGACAGGATTCGGGTTGGGGCGAGCAGTACTTC.

This clone was picked up a small number of times. This chain links TRBV18 with TRBJ2-1; 10 bases align to TRBD2. The J segment lost 8 bases and the V segment lost 2 bases, leaving 9 bases of the junction unmatched. The CDR3 consists of 16 residues. The germline CDR1 and CDR2 sequences are KGHSH and LQKENI. For the CDR3, the DNA is TGTGCCAGCTCACCAAGCAGCGGGAGGGCCGGGGATGAGCAGTTCTTC. Encoded protein: CASSPSSGRAGDEQFF. The full variable domain, completed using reference TRBV18 and TRBJ2-1, is NAGVMQNPRHLVRRRGQEARLRCSPMKGHSHVYWYRQLPEEGLKFMVYLQKENIIDESGMPKERFSAEFPKEGPSILRIQQVVRGDSAAYFCASSPSSGRAGDEQFFGPGTRLTVL.

The rearrangement uses TRBV5-1 and TRBJ2-5, with 9 nucleotides matching TRBD1. J gave up 5 bases and V 2 bases, and 10 bases lay outside the gene matches. The CDR3 length is 16 residues. CDR1 SGHRS and CDR2 YFSETQ come from the germline V gene. The CDR3 coding sequence is TGCGCCAGCAGCTTTGACCCGGGACAGGGTGGCGAGACCCAGTACTTC. Encoded protein: CASSFDPGQGGETQYF. Combining the CDR3 with reference TRBV5-1 and TRBJ2-5 gives the whole variable domain KAGVTQTPRYLIKTRGQQVTLSCSPISGHRSVSWYQQTPGQGLQFLFEYFSETQRNKGNFPGRFSGRQFSNSRSEMNVSTLELGDSALYLCASSFDPGQGGETQYFGPGTRLLVL.

The CDR3 DNA reads TGTGCCAGCTCACTCGGACAGGAACCCAACTACAATGAGCAGTTCTTC. It codes for CASSLGQEPNYNEQFF. The chain combines TRBV18 with TRBJ2-1, with TRBD1 identical over 7 bases. CDR3 length: 16 residues. V lost 4 bases and J lost 3; bases outside the gene matches: 9. Per germline, CDR1 KGHSH and CDR2 LQKENI.

The chain carries TRBV19 and TRBJ1-2; D ambiguous. The CDR3 runs to 12 residues. The V and J ends lost 8 bases and 4 bases respectively, with 11 bases between them. Germline-derived CDR1 and CDR2 are LNHDA and SQIVND (reference sequence). The CDR3 region is CASYRVSYGYTF. CDR3 in DNA: TGTGCCAGTTACAGAGTTTCCTATGGCTACACCTTC.

The table lists this clone with a count of one. This chain uses TRBV2 with TRBJ2-7; 10 bases are a match to TRBD2. The CDR3 has 15 amino acids. The germline gives CDR1 SNHLY, CDR2 FYNNEI. The V gene end was trimmed by 6 bases and the J gene end by 1 base; junction bases not matched to a gene: 6. The CDR3 reads CASSRTSGSSYEQYF. The CDR3 DNA follows: TGTGCCAGCAGCCGGACTAGCGGTTCTTCCTACGAGCAGTACTTC.

V and J are TRBV7-9 and TRBJ2-7, with 13 nucleotides matching TRBD2. CDR3 size: 15 residues. Germline CDR1 reads SEHNR; CDR2 reads FQNEAQ (reference sequence). Losses at the gene ends were 4 bases for V and 6 bases for J; bases not matched to a gene: 6. CDR3 amino acids: CASSYGTSGTGEQYF. DNA of the CDR3: TGTGCCAGCAGCTACGGGACTAGCGGGACGGGCGAGCAGTACTTC.

The chain employs TRBV28 and TRBJ2-7; D unresolved. Germline V gene lookup returns CDR1 MDHEN and CDR2 SYDVKM. The CDR3 contains 12 residues. Trimming took off 3 bases at V and 0 bases at J, with 3 bases between the two ends. The CDR3 is CASSFYSYEQYF. The CDR3 bases are TGTGCCAGCAGTTTCTACTCCTACGAGCAGTACTTC.

This clone was seen a handful of times. This rearrangement joins TRBV28 to TRBJ2-1; perhaps TRBD2 as D (7 bases). V was cut by 6 bases and J by 7 bases, with 19 bases left in between. The CDR3 runs 15 residues. Germline V CDR1 and CDR2: MDHEN, SYDVKM. The CDR3 DNA reads TGTGCCAGCAGCCCTTGGGGGGGCGAAACGAATGAGCAGTTCTTC. This encodes CASSPWGGETNEQFF. Complete variable domain (other parts from reference TRBV28 and TRBJ2-1): DVKVTQSSRYLVKRTGEKVFLECVQDMDHENMFWYRQDPGLGLRLIYFSYDVKMKEKGDIPEGYSVSREKKERFSLILESASTNQTSMYLCASSPWGGETNEQFFGPGTRLTVL.

The V gene is TRBV28, the J gene TRBJ2-5; no reliable D call. This CDR3 comprises 13 residues. Trimming stripped 5 bases from V and 4 bases from J, with 11 bases between. The germline gives CDR1 MDHEN, CDR2 SYDVKM. This CDR3 reads CASSGLARETQYF. The CDR3 DNA is TGTGCCAGCAGTGGCCTGGCCAGAGAGACCCAGTACTTC.

The CDR3 region has the DNA TGTGCCAGCAGCTATGAGCGGAGGAAGGGAAACACAGATACGCAGTATTTT. This gives the protein CASSYERRKGNTDTQYF. The gene calls are TRBV11-3 and TRBJ2-3; D possibly corresponds to TRBD2 (5 bases). Germline V gene sequence: CDR1 SGHNT, CDR2 YENEEA. V shed 4 bases and J shed 2 bases, with 19 bases lying between them. The CDR3 spans 17 residues.

This chain uses TRBV7-2 with TRBJ1-2; the D is unclear. CDR3 size: 13 residues. Deletions cut 2 bases from V and 5 bases from J, with 9 bases between. Germline V gene data show CDR1 as SGHTA and CDR2 as FQGNSA. Here the CDR3 DNA reads TGTGCCAGCAGCTTACGGGAGCGGTATGGCTACACCTTC. Translation gives CASSLRERYGYTF.

V is TRBV18 and J is TRBJ2-1; TRBD2 matches at 10 bases. The germline gives CDR1 KGHSH, CDR2 LQKENI. This CDR3 has 15 amino acids. J was trimmed by 7 bases and V by 0 bases; bases with no gene match: 3. CDR3 in DNA: TGTGCCAGCTCACCACCGATGACTAGCGGGAATGAGCAGTTCTTC. It translates to CASSPPMTSGNEQFF. Filled out from reference TRBV18 and TRBJ2-1, the complete variable domain reads NAGVMQNPRHLVRRRGQEARLRCSPMKGHSHVYWYRQLPEEGLKFMVYLQKENIIDESGMPKERFSAEFPKEGPSILRIQQVVRGDSAAYFCASSPPMTSGNEQFFGPGTRLTVL.

CDR3 residues: CSAKTGVGEKLFF. For the CDR3, the DNA is TGCAGCGCGAAGACAGGGGTCGGCGAAAAACTGTTTTTT. The genes are TRBV29-1 and TRBJ1-4; 8 nucleotides agree with TRBD1. Germline V lookup: CDR1 SQVTM, CDR2 ANQGSEA. The V segment lost 7 bases and the J segment 8 bases; nucleotides outside the gene matches: 9. There are 13 residues in the CDR3.

J is TRBJ2-7 and V is TRBV6-5; 8 bases match TRBD2. V lost 7 bases to trimming and J lost 6 bases; unmatched junction nucleotides: 11. Germline CDR1 and CDR2: MNHEY and SVGAGI. This CDR3 has 14 residues. As DNA, the CDR3 is TGTGCCAGCACCGCCCCGGGGGGGGGCGGCGAGCAGTACTTC. It codes for CASTAPGGGGEQYF.

This sequence joins TRBV5-6 and TRBJ2-7; D call uncertain. Per the germline V gene, CDR1 is SGHDT and CDR2 is YYEEEE. V lost 1 base, J lost 4 bases, and 3 bases lay in between. This CDR3 comprises 11 residues. As DNA, the CDR3 is TGTGCCAGCAGCTTGCGGTACGAGCAGTACTTC. Translating gives CASSLRYEQYF.